This TCR beta chain was sequenced during a study of beta chain features in type 1 diabetes. The study, taken as a whole, reports: Researchers report that Type 1 diabetes patients had moderately but significantly shorter TCRB CDR3s across all four CD4+ subsets.

The authors reverse transcribed all of the isolated RNA, so sequencing captured expressed TCRB transcripts. Sequencing was performed with immunoSEQ multiplex PCR; in TCRdb, only in-frame clones are kept and a portion is missing. There are 640,000 or so clones in the sample; around an eighth occur only once, and approximately 0.022% lies in the top ten. Germline V gene lookup returns CDR1 MDHEN and CDR2 SYDVKM. The CDR3 is 13 residues long. V lost 8 bases to trimming and J lost 5 bases, with 14 bases between them. A CD45RO/CCR7/CD25/CD127/CD95/CD27 panel sorted naive, central memory, regulatory and stem cell-like memory CD4+ cells. This clone was seen a few times. Its cognate antigen is unknown.

The sequence came from a man between 18 and 29 years old with type 1 diabetes. Sequencing was performed on naive CD4+ T cells from blood. This chain links TRBV28 with TRBJ2-3; TRBD1 is a possible D gene (6 bases). This chain's CDR3 is CASGGSRGDTQYF. As DNA, the CDR3 is TGTGCCAGCGGCGGGTCCAGGGGAGATACGCAGTATTTT. The whole variable domain, remainder taken from reference TRBV28 and TRBJ2-3, is DVKVTQSSRYLVKRTGEKVFLECVQDMDHENMFWYRQDPGLGLRLIYFSYDVKMKEKGDIPEGYSVSREKKERFSLILESASTNQTSMYLCASGGSRGDTQYFGPGTRLTVL.